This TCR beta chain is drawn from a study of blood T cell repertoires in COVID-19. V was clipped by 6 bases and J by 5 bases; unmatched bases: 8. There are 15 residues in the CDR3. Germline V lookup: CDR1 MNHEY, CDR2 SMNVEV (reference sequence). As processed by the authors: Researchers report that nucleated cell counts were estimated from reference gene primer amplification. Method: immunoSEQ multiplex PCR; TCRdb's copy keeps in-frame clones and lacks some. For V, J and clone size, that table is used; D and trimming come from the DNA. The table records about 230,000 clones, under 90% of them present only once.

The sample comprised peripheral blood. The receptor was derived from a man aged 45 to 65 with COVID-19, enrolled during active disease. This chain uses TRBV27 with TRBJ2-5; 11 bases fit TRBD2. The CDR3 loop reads CASRSSGGTIETQYF. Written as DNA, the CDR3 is TGTGCCAGCAGGTCTAGCGGGGGGACCATCGAGACCCAGTACTTC.